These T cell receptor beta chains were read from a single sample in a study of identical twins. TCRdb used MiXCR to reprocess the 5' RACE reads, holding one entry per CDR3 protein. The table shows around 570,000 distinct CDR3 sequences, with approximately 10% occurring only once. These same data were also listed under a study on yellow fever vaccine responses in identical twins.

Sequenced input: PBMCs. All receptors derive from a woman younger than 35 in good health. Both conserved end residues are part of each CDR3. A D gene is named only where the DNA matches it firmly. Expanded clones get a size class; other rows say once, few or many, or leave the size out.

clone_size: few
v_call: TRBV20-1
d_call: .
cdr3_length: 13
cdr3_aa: CSVKQGGTDTQYF

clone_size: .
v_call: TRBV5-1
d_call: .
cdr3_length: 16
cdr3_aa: CASSLARAGNTGELFF

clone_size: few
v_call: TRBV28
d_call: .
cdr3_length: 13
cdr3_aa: CASSLSDLNIQYF

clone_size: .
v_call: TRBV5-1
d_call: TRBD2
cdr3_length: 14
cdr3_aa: CASSVASGAGELFF

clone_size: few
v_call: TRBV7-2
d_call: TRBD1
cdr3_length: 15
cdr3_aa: CASSFTGTESYEQYF

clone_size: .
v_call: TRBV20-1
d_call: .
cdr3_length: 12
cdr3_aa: CSADSGTGELFF

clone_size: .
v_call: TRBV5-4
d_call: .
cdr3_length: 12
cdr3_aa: CASSQEGVEQYF

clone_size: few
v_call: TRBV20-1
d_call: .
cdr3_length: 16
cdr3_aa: CSARGWVGQAAGELFF

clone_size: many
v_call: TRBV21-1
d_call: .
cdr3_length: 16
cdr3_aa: CASSKDSLAGYNEQFF

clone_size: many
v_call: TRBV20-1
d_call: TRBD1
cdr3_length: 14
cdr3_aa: CSARQGEYTGELFF

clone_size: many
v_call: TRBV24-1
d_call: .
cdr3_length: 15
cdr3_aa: CATSGREVLTDTQYF